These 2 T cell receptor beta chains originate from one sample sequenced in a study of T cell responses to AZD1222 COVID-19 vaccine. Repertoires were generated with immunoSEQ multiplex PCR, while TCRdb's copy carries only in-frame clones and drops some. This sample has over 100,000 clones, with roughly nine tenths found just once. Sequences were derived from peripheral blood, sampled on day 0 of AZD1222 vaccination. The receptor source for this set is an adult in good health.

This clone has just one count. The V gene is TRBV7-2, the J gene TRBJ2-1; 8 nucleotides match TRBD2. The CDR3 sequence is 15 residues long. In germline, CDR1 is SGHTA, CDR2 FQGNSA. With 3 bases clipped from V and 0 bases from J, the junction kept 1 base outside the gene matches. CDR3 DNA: TGTGCCAGCAGCTTTACTAGCGGCTCCTACAATGAGCAGTTCTTC. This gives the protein CASSFTSGSYNEQFF. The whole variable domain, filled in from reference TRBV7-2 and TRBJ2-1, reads GAGVSQSPSNKVTEKGKDVELRCDPISGHTALYWYRQSLGQGLEFLIYFQGNSAPDKSGLPSDRFSAERTGGSVSTLTIQRTQQEDSAVYLCASSFTSGSYNEQFFGPGTRLTVL.

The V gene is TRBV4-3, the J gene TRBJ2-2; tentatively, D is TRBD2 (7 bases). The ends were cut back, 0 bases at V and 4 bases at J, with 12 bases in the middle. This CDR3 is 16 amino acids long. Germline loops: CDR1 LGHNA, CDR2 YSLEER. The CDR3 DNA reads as TGCGCCAGCAGCCAAGATCCCGGGGGGCCCACCGGGGAGCTGTTTTTT. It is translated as CASSQDPGGPTGELFF.